Listed below are T cell receptor beta chains from one sample, sequenced in a study of T cell responses to AZD1222 COVID-19 vaccine. Here immunoSEQ multiplex PCR was the method, and the copy in TCRdb shows in-frame clones only, minus some. The sample includes approximately 90,000 clones, about 89% seen only once; the top ten take 3.7%. Sequencing was performed on peripheral blood, taken on day 0 of AZD1222 vaccination. These receptors came from an adult in good health. Both conserved end residues are part of each CDR3. The D gene is left open where the match is weak. Clone sizes are given selectively: once, few, many, or a class where the clone is expanded.

TRBD1,TRBV5-1,.,16,TRBJ2-7,TGCGCCAGCAGCCCAGGGACAGGGACAAACCTATACGAGCAGTACTTC,CASSPGTGTNLYEQYF
.,TRBV11-2,.,11,TRBJ2-7,TGTGCCAGCAGCTTCGCCTACGAGCAGTACTTC,CASSFAYEQYF
.,TRBV2,few,17,TRBJ1-5,TGTGCCAGCAGTGGGGCGCCGGGAACGTATAGCAATCAGCCCCAGCATTTT,CASSGAPGTYSNQPQHF
.,TRBV27,.,12,TRBJ2-2,TGTGCCAGCAGTTTTTGGACCGGGGAGCTGTTTTTT,CASSFWTGELFF
.,TRBV5-1,once,15,TRBJ1-1,TGCGCCAGCGGACCACGTGCCGGGGAGACCACTGAAGCTTTCTTT,CASGPRAGETTEAFF
TRBD2,TRBV10-3,.,14,TRBJ2-1,TGTGCCGGTTCGACTAGCGGAGAGAGCAATGAGCAGTTCTTC,CAGSTSGESNEQFF
TRBD1,TRBV11-2,.,14,TRBJ2-3,TGTGCCAGCAGCTTAGCAGGGGGCGAGGATACGCAGTATTTT,CASSLAGGEDTQYF
.,TRBV6-5,once,15,TRBJ1-4,TGTGCCAGCAGCGCAGACAGGATCTATCGTGAAAAACTGTTTTTT,CASSADRIYREKLFF
TRBD1,TRBV30,.,13,TRBJ1-1,TGTGCCTGGACCGGGACAGGGGGGACGGGAGCTTTCTTT,CAWTGTGGTGAFF
.,TRBV12-3/TRBV12-4,once,12,TRBJ2-5,TGTGCCAGCGCGATAGGAGTGGAGACCCAGTACTTC,CASAIGVETQYF
.,TRBV20-1,.,16,TRBJ1-4,TGCAGTGCTAGTCGTGGGGGCGGAGGGACGGGTGAAAAACTGTTTTTT,CSASRGGGGTGEKLFF
.,TRBV7-5,.,13,TRBJ2-1,TGTGCCAGCTTGGGGGCCTGCGGGGATGAGCAGTTCTTC,CASLGACGDEQFF
.,TRBV12-3/TRBV12-4,.,11,TRBJ2-7,TGTGCCAGCAGTTTTTTCAACGAGCAGTACTTC,CASSFFNEQYF
.,TRBV7-8,.,17,TRBJ1-3,TGTGCCAGCAGCTTACCGACTCTGTGGGGTGCTGGAAACACCATATATTTT,CASSLPTLWGAGNTIYF
.,TRBV6-5,.,13,TRBJ2-3,TGTGCCAGCAGTCAAAATCTTCGAGATACGCAGTATTTT,CASSQNLRDTQYF
.,TRBV7-9,once,15,TRBJ1-1,TGTGCCAGCAGCTTAGGCGGTAGAGGGAACACTGAAGCTTTCTTT,CASSLGGRGNTEAFF
.,TRBV13,.,15,TRBJ2-5,TGTGCCAGCAGCTTATTTCAAGTGGGGGAAGAGACCCAGTACTTC,CASSLFQVGEETQYF
.,TRBV28,.,13,TRBJ1-5,TGTGCCAGCAGTGTACAGGGAAATCAGCCCCAGCATTTT,CASSVQGNQPQHF
.,TRBV5-6,.,14,TRBJ1-1,TGTGCCAGCAGCTGGCACGGGTACAACACTGAAGCTTTCTTT,CASSWHGYNTEAFF
.,TRBV6-2/TRBV6-3,.,13,TRBJ1-5,TGTGCCAGCAGTGATTATAGCAATCAGCCCCAGCATTTT,CASSDYSNQPQHF
.,TRBV18,.,13,TRBJ2-2,TGTGCCAGCTCACCAAGGGGTTCCGGGGAGCTGTTTTTT,CASSPRGSGELFF
.,TRBV2,once,14,TRBJ1-6,TGTGCCAGCGGGGCCGCGACAAGAAATTCACCCCTCCACTTT,CASGAATRNSPLHF
.,TRBV30,.,13,TRBJ1-3,TGTGCCTGGAGCCACAGGGCTGGAAACACCATATATTTT,CAWSHRAGNTIYF
.,TRBV7-2,.,14,TRBJ1-1,TGTGCCAGCAGCTTAGCGACAGAGAACACTGAAGCTTTCTTT,CASSLATENTEAFF
.,TRBV10-3,.,14,TRBJ2-5,TGTGCCATCAGTGAGACCCTCCTAGGGGAGACCCAGTACTTC,CAISETLLGETQYF
TRBD1,TRBV6-1,.,18,TRBJ1-1,TGTGCCAGCAGTGCTGGACAGGGGGGGTTTAGTTTAAACACTGAAGCTTTCTTT,CASSAGQGGFSLNTEAFF
.,TRBV15,.,18,TRBJ1-5,TGTGCCACCAGCAGAGATAAGGGATTAGTTTATAGCAATCAGCCCCAGCATTTT,CATSRDKGLVYSNQPQHF
TRBD1,TRBV5-1,.,15,TRBJ1-4,TGCGCCAGCAGCCCCACCGGGACAGATAATGAAAAACTGTTTTTT,CASSPTGTDNEKLFF
TRBD2,TRBV6-6,.,15,TRBJ2-1,TGTGCCAGCAGCCCCGGGACTAGCGGGGGCTATGAGCAGTTCTTC,CASSPGTSGGYEQFF
TRBD1,TRBV6-5,.,13,TRBJ2-5,TGTGCCAGCAGGGGGACAGTACAAGAGACCCAGTACTTC,CASRGTVQETQYF
TRBD1,TRBV6-5,.,13,TRBJ1-1,TGTGCCAGCACGGGACAGGGGGTCACTGAAGCTTTCTTT,CASTGQGVTEAFF
.,TRBV12-3/TRBV12-4,.,13,TRBJ1-1,TGTGCCAGCAGTTTATCCTCCAGGGCTGAAGCTTTCTTT,CASSLSSRAEAFF
TRBD2,TRBV20-1,.,16,TRBJ2-3,TGCAGTGCTAGTGCGGCGGGGGGGGTTGTGGCAGATACGCAGTATTTT,CSASAAGGVVADTQYF
TRBD2,TRBV6-2/TRBV6-3,.,15,TRBJ2-1,TGTGCCAGCAGTCTTAGCGGGGGGGTGTACAATGAGCAGTTCTTC,CASSLSGGVYNEQFF